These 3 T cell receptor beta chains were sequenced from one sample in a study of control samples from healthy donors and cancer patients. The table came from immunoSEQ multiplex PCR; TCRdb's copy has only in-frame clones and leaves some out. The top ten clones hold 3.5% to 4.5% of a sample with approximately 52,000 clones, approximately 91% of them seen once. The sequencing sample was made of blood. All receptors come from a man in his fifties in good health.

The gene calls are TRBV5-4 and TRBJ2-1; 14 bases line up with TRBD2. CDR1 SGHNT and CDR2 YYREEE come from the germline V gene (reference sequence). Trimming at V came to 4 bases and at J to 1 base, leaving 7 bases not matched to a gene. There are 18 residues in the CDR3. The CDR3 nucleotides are TGTGCCAGCAGCCCTGGGACTAGCGGGAGAGCGTCCTACAATGAGCAGTTCTTC. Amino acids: CASSPGTSGRASYNEQFF.

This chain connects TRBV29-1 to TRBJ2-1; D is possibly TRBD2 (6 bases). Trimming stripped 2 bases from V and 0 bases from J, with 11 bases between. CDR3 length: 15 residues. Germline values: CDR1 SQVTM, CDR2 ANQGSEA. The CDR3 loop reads CSVELAESSYNEQFF. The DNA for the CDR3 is TGCAGCGTTGAATTAGCGGAAAGCTCCTACAATGAGCAGTTCTTC.

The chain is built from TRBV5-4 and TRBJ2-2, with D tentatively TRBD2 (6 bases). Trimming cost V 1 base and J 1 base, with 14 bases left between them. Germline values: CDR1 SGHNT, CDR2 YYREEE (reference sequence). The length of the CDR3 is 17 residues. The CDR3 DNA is TGTGCCAGCAGCTTGATTCGCGGGACGGTGAACACCGGGGAGCTGTTTTTT. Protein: CASSLIRGTVNTGELFF.